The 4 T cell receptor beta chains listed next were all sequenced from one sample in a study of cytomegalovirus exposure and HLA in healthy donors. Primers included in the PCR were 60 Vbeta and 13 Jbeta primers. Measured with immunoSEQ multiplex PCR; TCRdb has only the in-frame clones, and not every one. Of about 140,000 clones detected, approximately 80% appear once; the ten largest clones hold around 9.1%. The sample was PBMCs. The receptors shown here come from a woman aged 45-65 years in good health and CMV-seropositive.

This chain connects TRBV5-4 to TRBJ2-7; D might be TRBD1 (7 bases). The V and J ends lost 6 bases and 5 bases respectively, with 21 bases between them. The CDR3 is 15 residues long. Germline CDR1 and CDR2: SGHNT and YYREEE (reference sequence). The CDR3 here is CASMPGGGPLDEQYF. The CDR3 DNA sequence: TGTGCCAGCATGCCCGGAGGGGGCCCCCTCGACGAGCAGTACTTC.

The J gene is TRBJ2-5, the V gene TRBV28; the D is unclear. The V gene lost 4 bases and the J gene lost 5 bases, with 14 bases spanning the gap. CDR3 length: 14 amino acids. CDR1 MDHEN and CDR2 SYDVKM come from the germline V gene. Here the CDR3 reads CASSSSHPTETQYF. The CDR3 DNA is TGTGCCAGCAGTTCATCACACCCAACGGAGACCCAGTACTTC. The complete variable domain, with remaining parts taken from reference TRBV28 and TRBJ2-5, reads DVKVTQSSRYLVKRTGEKVFLECVQDMDHENMFWYRQDPGLGLRLIYFSYDVKMKEKGDIPEGYSVSREKKERFSLILESASTNQTSMYLCASSSSHPTETQYFGPGTRLLVL.

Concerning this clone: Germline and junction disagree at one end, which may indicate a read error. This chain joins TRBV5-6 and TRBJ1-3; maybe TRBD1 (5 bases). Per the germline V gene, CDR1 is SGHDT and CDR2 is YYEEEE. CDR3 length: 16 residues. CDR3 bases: TGTGCCAGTAGCCTGAACAGGCTTCTATCTGGAAGCACCATATATTTT. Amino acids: CASSLNRLLSGSTIYF.

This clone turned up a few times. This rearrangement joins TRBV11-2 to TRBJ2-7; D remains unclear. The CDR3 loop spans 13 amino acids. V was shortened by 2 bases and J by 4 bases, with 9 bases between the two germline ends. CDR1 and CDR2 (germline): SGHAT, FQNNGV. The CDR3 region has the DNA TGTGCCAGCAGCTTAAGGCAGGCGTACGAGCAGTACTTC. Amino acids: CASSLRQAYEQYF.